This TCR beta chain comes out of a study of blood T cell repertoires in COVID-19. Overall study: Samples of COVID-19 (acute and convalescent) were obtained from the United States, Italy and Spain. T cells, B-cell-depleted T cells, or PBMCs provided the cDNA or gDNA that served as material.

The CDR3 is made up of 12 amino acids. Germline V CDR1 and CDR2: MNHEY, SVGAGI. How the authors handled the data: It was from reference gene primer amplification that nucleated cell counts were estimated. Sequencing was performed with immunoSEQ multiplex PCR; in TCRdb, only in-frame clones are kept and a portion is missing. V and J calls plus clone size are reproduced from that table; the DNA served to infer D and trimming. The sample lists roughly 220,000 clones, roughly 85% occurring once. The gene calls are TRBV6-5 and TRBJ2-7, with D perhaps TRBD2 (6 bases). The sequence derives from a middle-aged woman with acute COVID-19. Sequenced sample: PBMCs or T cells enriched from blood (not recorded which). In nucleotides, the CDR3 is TGTGCCAGCAGATCCCGTACGGGCAGGGACTTAGTC. This gives the protein CASRSRTGRDLV.